The 32 T cell receptor beta chains presented below share a single source sample, sequenced in a study of shared clonotypes between healthy human individuals. Method: immunoSEQ multiplex PCR; TCRdb's copy keeps in-frame clones and lacks some. Of roughly 2.4 million clones in the sample, approximately 95% were seen once. Sequencing was carried out using naive CD4+ T cells sorted from blood. Subset indicated: CD45RA+ positively selected. These receptor sequences come from a young man in good health.

The chain joins TRBV9 to TRBJ2-2; D call uncertain. Germline loops: CDR1 SGDLS, CDR2 YYNGEE. Trimming took 4 bases from V and 1 from J, leaving 8 bases between them. The CDR3 consists of 14 residues. In DNA form, the CDR3 reads TGTGCCAGCAGCTCCAACAGGAACACCGGGGAGCTGTTTTTT. Translation gives CASSSNRNTGELFF. The entire variable domain, with the rest obtained from reference TRBV9 and TRBJ2-2, is as follows: DSGVTQTPKHLITATGQRVTLRCSPRSGDLSVYWYQQSLDQGLQFLIQYYNGEERAKGNILERFSAQQFPDLHSELNLSSLELGDSALYFCASSSNRNTGELFFGEGSRLTVL.

The CDR3 DNA follows: TGCGCCAGCAGTGGAAGGAACACTGAAGCTTTCTTT. The encoded protein is CASSGRNTEAFF. This chain connects TRBV10-1 to TRBJ1-1; D unclear. V gave up 4 bases and J gave up 1 base, with 4 bases separating them. The CDR3 extends over 12 amino acids. The V gene's germline CDR1 is WNHNN and CDR2 SYGVQD (reference sequence).

The chain carries TRBV18 and TRBJ2-5; tentatively, D is TRBD2 (6 bases). CDR1 and CDR2 (germline): KGHSH, LQKENI. V gave up 6 bases and J gave up 5 bases, with 19 bases separating them. This CDR3 has 15 amino acids. CDR3 loop: CASSPNEGRRETQYF. CDR3 bases: TGTGCCAGCTCTCCGAACGAGGGGAGGCGTGAGACCCAGTACTTC. Full variable domain (rest looked up from reference TRBV18 and TRBJ2-5): NAGVMQNPRHLVRRRGQEARLRCSPMKGHSHVYWYRQLPEEGLKFMVYLQKENIIDESGMPKERFSAEFPKEGPSILRIQQVVRGDSAAYFCASSPNEGRRETQYFGPGTRLLVL.

The chain joins TRBV7-9 to TRBJ1-2; D gene ambiguous. CDR3 length equals 12 residues. Trimming removed 10 bases at V and 1 base at J, with 10 bases between. In germline, CDR1 is SEHNR, CDR2 FQNEAQ (reference sequence). This CDR3 reads CATRGLNYGYTF. For the CDR3, the DNA is TGTGCCACCCGCGGGCTTAACTATGGCTACACCTTC.

Comments on this clone: The sample contains more than one DNA sequence encoding this CDR3. The chain links TRBV2 to TRBJ1-2, with unresolved D. The CDR3 totals 12 residues. V was clipped by 4 bases and J by 3 bases, with 6 bases between them. From germline, CDR1 is SNHLY and CDR2 FYNNEI. The CDR3 loop reads CASSVQDYGYTF. CDR3 DNA sequence: TGTGCCAGCAGTGTGCAGGACTATGGCTACACCTTC.

This chain connects TRBV28 to TRBJ1-6, with a weak D call TRBD1 (5 bases). CDR1 and CDR2 (germline): MDHEN, SYDVKM. This CDR3 comprises 17 residues. Trimming cost V 6 bases and J 0 bases, with 15 bases left between them. CDR3 in amino acids: CASSPGTVSSYNSPLHF. The CDR3 region has the DNA TGTGCCAGCAGCCCCGGGACGGTGAGCTCCTATAATTCACCCCTCCACTTT.

V and J are TRBV19 and TRBJ1-5; no reliable D call. V was pared by 5 bases and J by 7 bases, with 15 bases between. Germline V CDR1 and CDR2: LNHDA, SQIVND (reference sequence). The CDR3 is 14 residues long. CDR3 DNA: TGTGCCAGTAGTCCACCCGGGTCTGGACAGCCCCAGCATTTT. This gives the protein CASSPPGSGQPQHF.

The count of this clone is one. The chain uses TRBV27 and TRBJ2-3, with 10 positions matching TRBD1. CDR1 and CDR2 from the germline V gene are MNHEY and SMNVEV (reference sequence). The CDR3 sequence is 16 residues long. The V and J ends lost 5 bases and 1 base, in that order; junction bases with no gene match: 6. CDR3 bases: TGTGCCAGCAGTCGGGACAGGGGTAAGGGCACAGATACGCAGTATTTT. This gives the protein CASSRDRGKGTDTQYF.

The rearrangement links TRBV18 to TRBJ2-3, with D possibly being TRBD1 (8 bases). CDR3 length equals 15 residues. V lost 3 bases to trimming and J lost 4 bases, with 14 bases between them. Looked up from germline, CDR1 is KGHSH and CDR2 is LQKENI. CDR3 amino acids: CASSPQQGGADTQYF. DNA of the CDR3: TGTGCCAGCTCACCGCAACAGGGGGGGGCAGATACGCAGTATTTT.

This sequence joins TRBV20-1 and TRBJ2-1; D call uncertain. The V and J ends lost 5 bases and 7 bases respectively, with 9 bases between them. The germline V gene has CDR1 DFQATT and CDR2 SNEGSKA (reference sequence). This CDR3 is 11 amino acids long. The CDR3 protein is CSAYGWNEQFF. The CDR3 DNA reads as TGCAGTGCTTATGGATGGAATGAGCAGTTCTTC.

As to this clone: Relative to the germline gene, one junction end is altered; a read error may explain this. The CDR3 DNA follows: TGTGCTAGCAGCGCCGACCGGAGCTACGAGCAGTACTTC. Translated, it gives CASSADRSYEQYF. The chain has TRBV7-7 and TRBJ2-7; D remains ambiguous. Germline CDR1 reads SSHAT; CDR2 reads FNYEAQ (reference sequence). This CDR3 spans 13 amino acids.

V is TRBV27 and J is TRBJ2-1, with D perhaps TRBD2 (5 bases). Trimming removed 5 bases at V and 4 bases at J, with 21 bases between. Looked up from germline, CDR1 is MNHEY and CDR2 is SMNVEV (reference sequence). The CDR3 loop spans 17 amino acids. As DNA, the CDR3 is TGTGCCAGCAGTCCCTCCCCCAGCGGTCTAGGGTACAATGAGCAGTTCTTC. The encoded protein is CASSPSPSGLGYNEQFF.

The chain joins TRBV5-5 to TRBJ1-2; D gene unclear. CDR3 length equals 12 residues. V gave up 1 base and J gave up 6 bases, with 7 bases separating them. In germline, CDR1 is SGHKS, CDR2 YYEKEE (reference sequence). CDR3 coding DNA: TGTGCCAGCAGCTTGCTTTACAATGGCTACACCTTC. Translation gives CASSLLYNGYTF.

The V call is TRBV9, the J call TRBJ2-7; D not certain. Between the trimmed V and J ends, which lost 4 bases and 7 bases, there was a span of 21 bases. The CDR3 runs 15 residues. Germline lookup yields CDR1 SGDLS and CDR2 YYNGEE. The CDR3 nucleotides are TGTGCCAGCAGCCCGGGCCGGCTTGAGCAAGGGGAGCAGTACTTC. It translates to CASSPGRLEQGEQYF.

The chain has TRBV18 and TRBJ1-3; D remains ambiguous. This CDR3 region has 15 residues. Trimming took off 3 bases at V and 0 bases at J, with 9 bases between the two ends. In germline, CDR1 is KGHSH, CDR2 LQKENI. The CDR3 DNA reads TGTGCCAGCTCACCGGACTTACCCTCTGGAAACACCATATATTTT. This translates into CASSPDLPSGNTIYF.

The chain recombines TRBV2 with TRBJ2-1, with no clear D. The V gene's germline CDR1 is SNHLY and CDR2 FYNNEI. The CDR3 loop spans 13 amino acids. V was shortened by 6 bases and J by 9 bases, with 15 bases between the two germline ends. CDR3 nucleotides: TGTGCCAGCAGCTCTCAGTCCAAAGGTGAGCAGTTCTTC. Its translation is CASSSQSKGEQFF.

The V call is TRBV30, the J call TRBJ2-7, with 11 bases identical to TRBD1. V trimming: 4 bases; J trimming: 0 bases; junction bases outside the gene matches: 5. Germline CDR1 GTSNPN, CDR2 SVGIG (reference sequence). The CDR3 extends over 15 amino acids. The CDR3 sequence: CAWTGTGGPSYEQYF. The CDR3, as DNA: TGTGCCTGGACCGGGACAGGGGGGCCCTCCTACGAGCAGTACTTC.

DNA for the CDR3: TGCGCCAGCAGCCAAGAAACCAGGGGGGGCACTGAAGCTTTCTTT. Translating it yields CASSQETRGGTEAFF. The chain carries TRBV4-1 and TRBJ1-1, with 7 bases identical to TRBD1. The V segment lost 0 bases and the J segment 4 bases; nucleotides outside the gene matches: 5. Germline CDR1 is MGHRA and CDR2 is YSYEKL. The CDR3 runs 15 residues.

The V and J genes are TRBV2 and TRBJ2-7; D perhaps matches TRBD2 (6 bases). CDR3 size: 14 residues. Between the trimmed V and J ends, which lost 10 bases and 6 bases, there was a span of 22 bases. From germline, CDR1 is SNHLY and CDR2 FYNNEI. CDR3 sequence reads: CAIRLEQAGSEQYF. The CDR3 bases are TGTGCCATCCGCCTGGAACAGGCGGGAAGCGAGCAGTACTTC.

The gene calls are TRBV7-9 and TRBJ2-1, with TRBD2 matching over 16 bases. The germline V gene has CDR1 SEHNR and CDR2 FQNEAQ (reference sequence). Trimming removed 1 base from V and 10 bases from J; junction bases left unmatched: 7. There are 17 residues in the CDR3. The CDR3, as DNA: TGTGCCAGCAGCTTAGGAGCACCGGGACTAGCGGGAGGGGAGCAGTTCTTC. Translating gives CASSLGAPGLAGGEQFF.

The chain employs TRBV5-6 and TRBJ1-1, with 7 bases fitting TRBD1. V lost 5 bases, J lost 7 bases, and 11 bases stayed unmatched. In germline, CDR1 is SGHDT, CDR2 YYEEEE. The CDR3 contains 14 residues. This chain's CDR3 is CASSPRKGAHEAFF. The CDR3 coding sequence is TGTGCCAGCAGTCCCCGGAAGGGGGCCCATGAAGCTTTCTTT.

In regard to this clone: In the same sample, other DNA sequences code for this CDR3. The chain links TRBV28 to TRBJ1-2; no clear D gene. Trimming left V 3 bases short and J 2 bases short, with 4 bases between. This CDR3 has 12 amino acids. Germline-derived CDR1 and CDR2 are MDHEN and SYDVKM. The DNA of the CDR3 is TGTGCCAGCAGTTTGAGCAACTATGGCTACACCTTC. This translates into CASSLSNYGYTF.

The V and J genes are TRBV7-8 and TRBJ2-1; 13 nucleotides agree with TRBD2. The CDR3 consists of 17 residues. V dropped 5 bases and J dropped 6; count of bases not matched to a gene: 10. Looked up from germline, CDR1 is SGHVS and CDR2 is FQNEAQ. The CDR3 loop is CASSARWTSGSGNEQFF. DNA for the CDR3: TGTGCCAGCAGCGCCCGATGGACTAGCGGGAGCGGCAATGAGCAGTTCTTC.

This clone occurred a few times. The CDR3 is CASSLAGQANHEQYF. The CDR3, as DNA: TGCGCCAGCAGCTTGGCGGGACAGGCGAACCACGAGCAGTACTTC. The rearrangement joins TRBV5-1 to TRBJ2-7; TRBD1 matches at 8 bases. With 0 bases clipped from V and 5 bases from J, the junction kept 7 bases outside the gene matches. CDR1 and CDR2 from the germline V gene are SGHRS and YFSETQ. This CDR3 region has 15 residues. Complete variable domain (other parts from reference TRBV5-1 and TRBJ2-7): KAGVTQTPRYLIKTRGQQVTLSCSPISGHRSVSWYQQTPGQGLQFLFEYFSETQRNKGNFPGRFSGRQFSNSRSEMNVSTLELGDSALYLCASSLAGQANHEQYFGPGTRLTVT.

The CDR3 sequence: CASSPLSSSGNTIYF. The CDR3 coding sequence is TGTGCCAGCTCACCTCTCTCCAGCTCTGGAAACACCATATATTTT. V and J are TRBV18 and TRBJ1-3; D ambiguous. Trimming took 3 bases from V and 0 from J, leaving 9 bases between them. The germline CDR1 and CDR2 sequences are KGHSH and LQKENI. This CDR3 has 15 amino acids.

This clone was found once. The chain recombines TRBV19 with TRBJ1-1; D is undetermined. This CDR3 has 14 amino acids. V shed 7 bases and J shed 2 bases, with 14 bases lying between them. Germline-derived CDR1 and CDR2 are LNHDA and SQIVND (reference sequence). CDR3 protein: CASTLTRANTEAFF. In nucleotides, the CDR3 is TGTGCCAGTACCTTGACACGGGCCAACACTGAAGCTTTCTTT.

The V gene is TRBV6-5, the J gene TRBJ1-4; D unresolved. The germline V gene encodes CDR1 MNHEY and CDR2 SVGAGI. With 6 bases removed from V and 0 bases from J, the gap between germline ends came to 8 bases. The CDR3 consists of 14 residues. This CDR3 reads CASRDPATNEKLFF. Here the CDR3 DNA reads TGTGCCAGCAGGGACCCAGCAACTAATGAAAAACTGTTTTTT.

The gene calls are TRBV5-1 and TRBJ1-2, with unresolved D. V lost 1 base and J 6 bases, leaving 16 bases between the germline ends. Germline CDR1 and CDR2: SGHRS and YFSETQ. The CDR3 extends over 15 amino acids. CDR3 nucleotides: TGCGCCAGCAGCTTGATTGCGGGCACTTCGAATGGCTACACCTTC. Translation gives CASSLIAGTSNGYTF.

V is TRBV5-4 and J is TRBJ2-1; 10 bases align to TRBD1. The CDR3 covers 15 residues. After removal of 4 bases from V and 5 bases from J, the junction contained 6 bases not matched to a gene. Germline CDR1 is SGHNT and CDR2 is YYREEE (reference sequence). Here the CDR3 reads CASSMRTGGNNEQFF. CDR3 nucleotide sequence: TGTGCCAGCAGCATGCGGACAGGGGGTAACAATGAGCAGTTCTTC.

V usage is TRBV7-2 and J usage is TRBJ2-7; TRBD1 is a possible D gene (6 bases). Germline CDR1 reads SGHTA; CDR2 reads FQGNSA. Trimming took off 1 base at V and 2 bases at J, with 15 bases between the two ends. The CDR3 spans 16 residues. This CDR3 reads CASSLGWQGLPYEQYF. CDR3 nucleotide sequence: TGTGCCAGCAGCTTAGGGTGGCAGGGGCTTCCCTACGAGCAGTACTTC.

This clone has a single count. The chain is built from TRBV18 and TRBJ2-7, with D maybe TRBD1 (6 bases). CDR1 is KGHSH and CDR2 is LQKENI in the germline V gene. The length of the CDR3 is 13 residues. V dropped 2 bases and J dropped 6 bases, with 11 bases sitting between them. The CDR3 here is CASSPETGIEQYF. CDR3 bases: TGTGCCAGCTCACCAGAGACAGGTATCGAGCAGTACTTC.

This clone was seen a single time. This sequence joins TRBV4-3 and TRBJ2-4; TRBD1 agrees at 7 bases. V lost 1 base and J lost 12; bases outside the gene matches: 6. The CDR3 totals 13 residues. Germline V gives CDR1 LGHNA, CDR2 YSLEER. The CDR3 region is CASSQVMGQPQYF. CDR3 nucleotides: TGCGCCAGCAGCCAAGTAATGGGACAGCCTCAGTACTTC.